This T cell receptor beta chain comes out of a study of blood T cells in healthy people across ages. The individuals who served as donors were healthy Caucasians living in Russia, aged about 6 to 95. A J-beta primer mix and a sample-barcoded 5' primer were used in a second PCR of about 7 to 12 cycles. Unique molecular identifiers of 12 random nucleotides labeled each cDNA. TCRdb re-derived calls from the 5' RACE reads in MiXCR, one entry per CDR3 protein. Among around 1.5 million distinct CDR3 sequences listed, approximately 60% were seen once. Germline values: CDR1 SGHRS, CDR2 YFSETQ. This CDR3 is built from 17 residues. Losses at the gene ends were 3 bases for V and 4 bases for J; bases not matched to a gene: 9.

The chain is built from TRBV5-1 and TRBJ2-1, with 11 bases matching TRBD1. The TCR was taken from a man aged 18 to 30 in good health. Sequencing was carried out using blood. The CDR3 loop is CASSWTGGAGVYNEQFF. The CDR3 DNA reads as TGCGCCAGCAGCTGGACAGGGGGCGCGGGGGTTTACAATGAGCAGTTCTTC. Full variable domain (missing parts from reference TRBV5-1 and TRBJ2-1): KAGVTQTPRYLIKTRGQQVTLSCSPISGHRSVSWYQQTPGQGLQFLFEYFSETQRNKGNFPGRFSGRQFSNSRSEMNVSTLELGDSALYLCASSWTGGAGVYNEQFFGPGTRLTVL.